Each of the 16 T cell receptor beta chains below was sequenced from the same sample in a study of multiple sclerosis patients with progressive multifocal leukoencephalopathy. The time point denotes: about a year of natalizumab therapy. This table comes from immunoSEQ multiplex PCR, and its TCRdb copy is limited to in-frame clones, with some not included. This table has 30,000 or so clones, 90% appearing once. The sample in question was PBMCs, obtained from a patient treated with natalizumab. Receptor source: a human donor with multiple sclerosis.

The rearrangement links TRBV28 to TRBJ2-5, with 12 bases lining up with TRBD2. Unmatched junction bases numbered 10, after V lost 5 bases and J lost 3 bases. Germline assignment: CDR1 MDHEN and CDR2 SYDVKM. The CDR3 consists of 17 residues. For the CDR3, the DNA is TGTGCCAGCAGTGCCATCCTAGCGGGGGGGCCCGAAGAGACCCAGTACTTC. Its translation is CASSAILAGGPEETQYF.

DNA of the CDR3: TGTGCCAGCAGTGAGGGACAGGGGGATAATTCACCCCTCCACTTT. Translation gives CASSEGQGDNSPLHF. This chain links TRBV6-1 with TRBJ1-6; 11 bases match TRBD1. The CDR3 has 15 residues. Trimming at V came to 3 bases and at J to 5 bases, leaving 0 bases not matched to a gene. Germline CDR1 MNHNS, CDR2 SASEGT.

The chain carries TRBV7-8 and TRBJ2-2, with D hard to call. The germline V gene has CDR1 SGHVS and CDR2 FQNEAQ. Trimming shortened V by 3 bases and J by 3 bases, and 17 bases separated the two germline ends. The CDR3 loop spans 17 amino acids. CDR3 sequence (DNA): TGTGCCAGCAGCTTTAGTTACTTCCTTGGGGACACCGGGGAGCTGTTTTTT. Translation: CASSFSYFLGDTGELFF.

This clone was seen more than once but under ten times. The chain joins TRBV7-2 to TRBJ1-1; D ambiguous. CDR3 length: 12 residues. Looked up from germline, CDR1 is SGHTA and CDR2 is FQGNSA. Trimming took 2 bases from V and 6 from J, leaving 7 bases between them. The CDR3 is CASSLTDSEAFF. In nucleotides, the CDR3 is TGTGCCAGCAGCTTAACAGACTCTGAAGCTTTCTTT.

The chain links TRBV4-1 to TRBJ2-6, with 8 bases matching TRBD1. In germline, CDR1 is MGHRA, CDR2 YSYEKL. This CDR3 spans 16 amino acids. V lost 4 bases and J lost 6; bases outside the gene matches: 8. CDR3 in DNA: TGCGCCAGCAGCCTAGGGGACAGGCTCACGGCCAACGTCCTGACTTTC. Translation gives CASSLGDRLTANVLTF.

This clone was picked up one time. This rearrangement joins TRBV6-5 to TRBJ1-3; 7 positions agree with TRBD1. Germline CDR1 and CDR2: MNHEY and SVGAGI. The CDR3 loop spans 16 amino acids. With V trimmed by 4 bases and J by 0 bases, 6 bases remained unmatched. As DNA, the CDR3 is TGTGCCAGCAGTTCTGGACAGGCTTACTCTGGAAACACCATATATTTT. Translated: CASSSGQAYSGNTIYF.

The rearrangement links TRBV6-1 to TRBJ2-6; D remains unclear. Germline V gives CDR1 MNHNS, CDR2 SASEGT. The CDR3 is 15 residues long. V lost 0 bases and J lost 0, with 3 bases in between. The CDR3 region has the DNA TGTGCCAGCAGTGAAGCAAACTCTGGGGCCAACGTCCTGACTTTC. This sequence encodes CASSEANSGANVLTF.

Only one count was recorded for this clone. The chain uses TRBV30 and TRBJ1-1; TRBD1 is a possible D gene (5 bases). Germline-derived CDR1 and CDR2 are GTSNPN and SVGIG (reference sequence). Trimming left V 3 bases short and J 11 bases short, with 16 bases between. The CDR3 runs 12 residues. CDR3 loop: CAWRGEGLKAFF. The CDR3 DNA sequence: TGTGCCTGGAGGGGGGAGGGCCTGAAGGCTTTCTTT.

The V and J genes are TRBV6-5 and TRBJ1-4; 9 nucleotides align to TRBD1. Germline CDR1 MNHEY, CDR2 SVGAGI. This CDR3 is 14 amino acids long. With 6 bases clipped from V and 15 bases from J, the junction kept 14 bases outside the gene matches. CDR3 loop: CASSIGTGTGGVFF. CDR3 coding DNA: TGTGCCAGCAGCATCGGGACAGGGACGGGCGGGGTGTTTTTT.

This chain joins TRBV5-4 and TRBJ1-2, with TRBD1 matching over 9 bases. The trim removed 4 bases at V and 4 bases at J, leaving 8 bases unmatched. Looked up from germline, CDR1 is SGHNT and CDR2 is YYREEE (reference sequence). The CDR3 contains 15 residues. CDR3 sequence: CASSTRDRDSYGYTF. DNA for the CDR3: TGTGCCAGCAGCACCCGGGACAGGGATAGCTATGGCTACACCTTC.

V gene TRBV7-8 combines with J gene TRBJ2-3, with 9 bases aligning to TRBD1. The CDR3 consists of 17 residues. J gave up 10 bases and V 2 bases, and 16 bases lay outside the gene matches. Germline CDR1 is SGHVS and CDR2 is FQNEAQ. CDR3: CASSLRAVTGGYLAQYF. The CDR3 DNA is TGTGCCAGCAGCTTAAGGGCGGTGACAGGGGGGTATTTAGCGCAGTATTTT. Full variable domain (missing parts from reference TRBV7-8 and TRBJ2-3): GAGVSQSPRYKVAKRGQDVALRCDPISGHVSLFWYQQALGQGPEFLTYFQNEAQLDKSGLPSDRFFAERPEGSVSTLKIQRTQQEDSAVYLCASSLRAVTGGYLAQYFGPGTRLTVL.

This clone was detected only once. The rearrangement links TRBV27 to TRBJ2-7, with D tentatively TRBD1 or TRBD2 (7 bases each). The CDR3 has 15 amino acids. The V end was cut by 5 bases, the J end by 4 bases, with 18 bases between. Germline V lookup: CDR1 MNHEY, CDR2 SMNVEV (reference sequence). In nucleotides, the CDR3 is TGTGCCAGCAGTGCTTCAGGGGGGGCGCCTTACGAGCAGTACTTC. Protein: CASSASGGAPYEQYF.

The gene calls are TRBV30 and TRBJ1-5; the match to TRBD1 covers 8 bases. The CDR3 length is 13 residues. V was clipped by 0 bases and J by 6 bases; unmatched bases: 1. Germline values: CDR1 GTSNPN, CDR2 SVGIG (reference sequence). CDR3 DNA sequence: TGTGCCTGGAGTGTTACAGGGGGTCAGCCCCAGCATTTT. The encoded protein is CAWSVTGGQPQHF.

This chain uses TRBV11-2 with TRBJ2-7; no definite D call. Germline assignment: CDR1 SGHAT and CDR2 FQNNGV. Trimming stripped 1 base from V and 1 base from J, with 8 bases between. This CDR3 comprises 14 residues. CDR3: CASSLGYSSYEQYF. CDR3 in DNA: TGTGCCAGCAGCTTAGGTTACTCTTCCTACGAGCAGTACTTC. Variable domain in full (rest from reference TRBV11-2 and TRBJ2-7): EAGVAQSPRYKIIEKRQSVAFWCNPISGHATLYWYQQILGQGPKLLIQFQNNGVVDDSQLPKDRFSAERLKGVDSTLKIQPAKLEDSAVYLCASSLGYSSYEQYFGPGTRLTVT.

This chain links TRBV6-5 with TRBJ1-1; D gene uncertain. Germline CDR1 and CDR2: MNHEY and SVGAGI. Between the trimmed V and J ends, which lost 2 bases and 3 bases, there was a span of 13 bases. The CDR3 spans 15 residues. As DNA, the CDR3 is TGTGCCAGCAGTTACGGAGGTGGGGTTGACACTGAAGCTTTCTTT. Translating it yields CASSYGGGVDTEAFF.

The chain joins TRBV28 to TRBJ1-6, with 9 bases that match TRBD1. This CDR3 has 16 amino acids. The germline V gene has CDR1 MDHEN and CDR2 SYDVKM. Trimming took 4 bases from V and 6 from J; bases not matched to a gene: 7. CDR3 sequence reads: CASSSPQGAVNSPLHF. The CDR3 DNA is TGTGCCAGCAGTTCCCCACAGGGGGCGGTTAATTCACCCCTCCACTTT.